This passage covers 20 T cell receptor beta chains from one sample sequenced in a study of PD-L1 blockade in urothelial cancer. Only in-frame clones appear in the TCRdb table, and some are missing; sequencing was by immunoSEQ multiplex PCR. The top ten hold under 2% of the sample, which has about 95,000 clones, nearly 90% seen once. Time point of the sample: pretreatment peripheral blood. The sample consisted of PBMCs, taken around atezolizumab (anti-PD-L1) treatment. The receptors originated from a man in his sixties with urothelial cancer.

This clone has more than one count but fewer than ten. CDR3 bases: TGCGCCAGCAGCTTGGGAAGGGGTTCGACAGGAGAAGGAAACACCATATATTTT. Translated: CASSLGRGSTGEGNTIYF. The chain has TRBV5-1 and TRBJ1-3; a possible D gene is TRBD1 (6 bases). V gave up 0 bases and J gave up 4 bases, with 20 bases separating them. This CDR3 comprises 18 residues. Per germline, CDR1 SGHRS and CDR2 YFSETQ.

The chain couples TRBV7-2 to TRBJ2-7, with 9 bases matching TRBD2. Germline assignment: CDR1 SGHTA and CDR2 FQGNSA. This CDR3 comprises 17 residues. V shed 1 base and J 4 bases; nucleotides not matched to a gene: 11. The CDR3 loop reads CASSLVFGPSGEYEQYF. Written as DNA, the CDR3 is TGTGCCAGCAGCTTAGTCTTCGGTCCTAGCGGGGAATACGAGCAGTACTTC.

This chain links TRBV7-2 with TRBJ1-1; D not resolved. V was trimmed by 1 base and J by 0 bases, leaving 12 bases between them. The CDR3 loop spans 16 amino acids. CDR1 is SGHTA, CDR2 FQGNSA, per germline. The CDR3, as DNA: TGTGCCAGCAGCTTAGACCCAGTCCAAATGAACACTGAAGCTTTCTTT. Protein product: CASSLDPVQMNTEAFF.

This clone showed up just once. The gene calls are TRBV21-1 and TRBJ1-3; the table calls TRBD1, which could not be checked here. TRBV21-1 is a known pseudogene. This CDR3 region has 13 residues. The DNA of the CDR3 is TGTGCCAGCAGCGCCCGACAGGTAAACACCATATATTTT. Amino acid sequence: CASSARQVNTIYF.

Written as DNA, the CDR3 is TGCGCCAGCAGCACCGCGGGTCCCCCGGAAGGGACCCAGTACTTC. Translating it yields CASSTAGPPEGTQYF. The V gene is TRBV5-1, the J gene TRBJ2-5; maybe TRBD2 (5 bases). The V gene lost 4 bases and the J gene lost 7 bases, with 20 bases spanning the gap. The CDR3 is made up of 15 amino acids. Germline V gene lookup returns CDR1 SGHRS and CDR2 YFSETQ.

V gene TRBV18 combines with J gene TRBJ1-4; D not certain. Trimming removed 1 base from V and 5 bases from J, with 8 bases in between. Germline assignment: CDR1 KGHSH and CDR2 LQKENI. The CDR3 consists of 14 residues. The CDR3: CASSPLNGNEKLFF. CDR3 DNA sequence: TGTGCCAGCTCACCACTCAACGGGAATGAAAAACTGTTTTTT.

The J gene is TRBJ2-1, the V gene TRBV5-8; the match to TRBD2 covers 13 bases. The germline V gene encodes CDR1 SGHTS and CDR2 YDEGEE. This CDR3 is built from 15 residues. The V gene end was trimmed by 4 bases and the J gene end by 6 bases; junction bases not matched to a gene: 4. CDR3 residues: CASSPTSGRVNEQFF. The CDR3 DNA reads TGTGCCAGCAGCCCTACTAGCGGGAGGGTCAATGAGCAGTTCTTC. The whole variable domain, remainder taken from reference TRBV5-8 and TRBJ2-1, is EAGVTQSPTHLIKTRGQQATLRCSPISGHTSVYWYQQALGLGLQFLLWYDEGEERNRGNFPPRFSGRQFPNYSSELNVNALELEDSALYLCASSPTSGRVNEQFFGPGTRLTVL.

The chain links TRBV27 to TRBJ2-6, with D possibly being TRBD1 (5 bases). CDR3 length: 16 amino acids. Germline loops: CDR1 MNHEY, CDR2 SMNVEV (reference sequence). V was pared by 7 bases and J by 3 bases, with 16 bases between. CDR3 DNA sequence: TGTGCCAGCACCCCTTCCAAGGGGCATGGGGCCAACGTCCTGACTTTC. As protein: CASTPSKGHGANVLTF.

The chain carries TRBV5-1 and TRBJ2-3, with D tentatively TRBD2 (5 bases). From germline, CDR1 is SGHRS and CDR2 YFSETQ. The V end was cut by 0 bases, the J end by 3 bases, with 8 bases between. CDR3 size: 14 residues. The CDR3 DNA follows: TGCGCCAGCAGCTTGGAGGTAGCGACAGATACGCAGTATTTT. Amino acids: CASSLEVATDTQYF.

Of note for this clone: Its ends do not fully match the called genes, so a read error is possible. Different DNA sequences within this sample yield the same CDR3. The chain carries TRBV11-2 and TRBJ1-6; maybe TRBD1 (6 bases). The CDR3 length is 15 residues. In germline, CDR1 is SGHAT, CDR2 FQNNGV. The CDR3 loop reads CASSLETGWDSPLHF. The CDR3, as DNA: TGTGCCAGCAGTTTAGAGACAGGCTGGGATTCACCCCTCCACTTT. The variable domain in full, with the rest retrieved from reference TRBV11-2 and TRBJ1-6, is EAGVAQSPRYKIIEKRQSVAFWCNPISGHATLYWYQQILGQGPKLLIQFQNNGVVDDSQLPKDRFSAERLKGVDSTLKIQPAKLEDSAVYLCASSLETGWDSPLHFGNGTRLTVT.

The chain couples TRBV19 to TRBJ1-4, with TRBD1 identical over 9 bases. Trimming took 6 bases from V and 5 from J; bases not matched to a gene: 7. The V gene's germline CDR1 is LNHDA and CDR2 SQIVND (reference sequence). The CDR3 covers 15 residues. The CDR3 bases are TGTGCCAGTAGAATCCCGGGACAGGGAAATGAAAAACTGTTTTTT. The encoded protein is CASRIPGQGNEKLFF.

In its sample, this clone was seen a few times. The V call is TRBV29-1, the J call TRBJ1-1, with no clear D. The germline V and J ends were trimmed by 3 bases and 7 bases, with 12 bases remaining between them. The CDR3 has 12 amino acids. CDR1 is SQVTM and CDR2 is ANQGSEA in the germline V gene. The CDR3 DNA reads TGCAGCGTTGAGTCTTTATTCGGTGAAGCTTTCTTT. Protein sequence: CSVESLFGEAFF.

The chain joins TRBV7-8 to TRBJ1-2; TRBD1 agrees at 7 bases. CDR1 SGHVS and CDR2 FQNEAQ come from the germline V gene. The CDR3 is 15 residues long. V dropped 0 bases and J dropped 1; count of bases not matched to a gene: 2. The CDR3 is CASSLAWDSNYGYTF. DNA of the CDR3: TGTGCCAGCAGCTTAGCGTGGGACAGTAACTATGGCTACACCTTC.

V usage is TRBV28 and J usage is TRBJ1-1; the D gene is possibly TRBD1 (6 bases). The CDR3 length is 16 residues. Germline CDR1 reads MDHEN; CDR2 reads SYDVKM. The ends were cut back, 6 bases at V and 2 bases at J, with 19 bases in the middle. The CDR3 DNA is TGTGCCAGCAGCCTACGGGGAAGGGGGTATAACACTGAAGCTTTCTTT. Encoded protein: CASSLRGRGYNTEAFF.

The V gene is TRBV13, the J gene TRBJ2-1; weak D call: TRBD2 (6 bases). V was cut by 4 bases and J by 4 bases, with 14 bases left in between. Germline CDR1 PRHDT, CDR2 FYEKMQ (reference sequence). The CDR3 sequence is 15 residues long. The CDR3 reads CASSSLLAEYNEQFF. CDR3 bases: TGTGCCAGCAGCTCCCTTTTAGCGGAATACAATGAGCAGTTCTTC. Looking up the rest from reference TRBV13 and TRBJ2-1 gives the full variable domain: AAGVIQSPRHLIKEKRETATLKCYPIPRHDTVYWYQQGPGQDPQFLISFYEKMQSDKGSIPDRFSAQQFSDYHSELNMSSLELGDSALYFCASSSLLAEYNEQFFGPGTRLTVL.

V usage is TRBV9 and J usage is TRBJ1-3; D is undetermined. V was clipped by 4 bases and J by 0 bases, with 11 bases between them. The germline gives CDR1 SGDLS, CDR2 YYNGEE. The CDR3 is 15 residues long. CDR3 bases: TGTGCCAGCAGCCCGCCCCCCGGCTCTGGAAACACCATATATTTT. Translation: CASSPPPGSGNTIYF.

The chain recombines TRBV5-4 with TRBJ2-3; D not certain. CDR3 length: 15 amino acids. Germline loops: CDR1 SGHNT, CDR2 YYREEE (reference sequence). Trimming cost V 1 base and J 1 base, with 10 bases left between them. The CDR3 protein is CASSLYSQGTDTQYF. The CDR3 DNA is TGTGCCAGCAGCTTGTACTCTCAGGGCACAGATACGCAGTATTTT.

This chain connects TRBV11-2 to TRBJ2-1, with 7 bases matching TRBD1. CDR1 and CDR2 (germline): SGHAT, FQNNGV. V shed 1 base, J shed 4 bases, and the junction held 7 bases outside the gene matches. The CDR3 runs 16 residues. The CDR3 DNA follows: TGTGCCAGCAGCTTAGTTTCCCGACAGGGATACAATGAGCAGTTCTTC. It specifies CASSLVSRQGYNEQFF.

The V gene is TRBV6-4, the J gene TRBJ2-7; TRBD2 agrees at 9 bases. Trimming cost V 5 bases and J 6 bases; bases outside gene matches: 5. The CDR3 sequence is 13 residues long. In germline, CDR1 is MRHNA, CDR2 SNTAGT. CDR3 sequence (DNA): TGTGCCAGCAGTATAGCGGGAGTAGGCGAGCAGTACTTC. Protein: CASSIAGVGEQYF.

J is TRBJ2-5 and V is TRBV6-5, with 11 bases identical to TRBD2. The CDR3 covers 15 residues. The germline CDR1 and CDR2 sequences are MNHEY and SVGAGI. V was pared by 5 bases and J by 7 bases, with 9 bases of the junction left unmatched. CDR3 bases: TGTGCCAGCAGTAGTAGCGGGAGGGAATCTTCGACCCAGTACTTC. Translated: CASSSSGRESSTQYF.